This TCR beta chain is from a study of cytomegalovirus exposure and HLA in healthy donors. Turning to the study itself: The Caucasian-associated ancestry cluster contained 65% to 85% of the 300 to 400 genotyped donors.

On this clone: Its antigen remains unknown.

Study findings and constraints: Within the data, a cluster of highly shared sequence variants was likely a sequencing artifact. In terms of immune exposure information, only CMV serostatus was available.

The CDR3 contains 16 residues. The germline V gene has CDR1 LNHDA and CDR2 SQIVND (reference sequence). Trimming took 3 bases from V and 7 from J; bases not matched to a gene: 11. PCR was performed using 60 Vbeta and 13 Jbeta primers. Sequencing was performed with immunoSEQ multiplex PCR; in TCRdb, only in-frame clones are kept and a portion is missing. The sample holds 250,000 to 350,000 clones, roughly 85% seen once. The clonotype originates from a man aged 40-49 years in good health and CMV-seropositive. The gene calls are TRBV19 and TRBJ2-2, with TRBD2 matching 7 bases. Sample: PBMCs. In DNA form, the CDR3 reads TGTGCCAGTAGTATCCTCGGGGGGTTTGATATCGGGGAGCTGTTTTTT. It translates to CASSILGGFDIGELFF.